These 21 T cell receptor beta chains originate from one sample sequenced in a study of shared T cell receptors in the human thymus. TCRdb's copy holds only in-frame clones and misses some; the assay was immunoSEQ multiplex PCR. The sample lists about 710,000 clones, more than 75% occurring once. Separately, the same data were catalogued under a study of human thymus T cells.

Sequenced material: thymocytes. All receptors derive from a boy younger than two with a congenital heart defect.

The rearrangement joins TRBV5-1 to TRBJ1-4, with a weak D call TRBD1 (5 bases). Germline-derived CDR1 and CDR2 are SGHRS and YFSETQ. This CDR3 spans 15 amino acids. The germline V and J ends were trimmed by 0 bases and 4 bases, with 10 bases remaining between them. The CDR3 region is CASSLAGGINEKLFF. The CDR3 region has the DNA TGCGCCAGCAGCTTGGCGGGGGGGATTAATGAAAAACTGTTTTTT.

The chain is built from TRBV28 and TRBJ2-2; D is undetermined. With 2 bases removed from V and 2 bases from J, the gap between germline ends came to 6 bases. The CDR3 is 14 residues long. Germline assignment: CDR1 MDHEN and CDR2 SYDVKM. CDR3 sequence (DNA): TGTGCCAGCAGTTTAAGCATTAACACCGGGGAGCTGTTTTTT. Translated, it gives CASSLSINTGELFF.

This clone appeared a single time. The V and J genes are TRBV5-6 and TRBJ2-7; the D is unclear. The germline gives CDR1 SGHDT, CDR2 YYEEEE. This CDR3 has 13 amino acids. Trimming left V 2 bases short and J 2 bases short, with 8 bases between. Here the CDR3 reads CASSFDTAYEQYF. CDR3 DNA: TGTGCCAGCAGCTTTGACACTGCCTACGAGCAGTACTTC. The full variable domain, its missing parts supplied by reference TRBV5-6 and TRBJ2-7, is DAGVTQSPTHLIKTRGQQVTLRCSPKSGHDTVSWYQQALGQGPQFIFQYYEEEERQRGNFPDRFSGHQFPNYSSELNVNALLLGDSALYLCASSFDTAYEQYFGPGTRLTVT.

The chain has TRBV9 and TRBJ2-5; a weak D match, TRBD1 (6 bases). Germline V gene data show CDR1 as SGDLS and CDR2 as YYNGEE. With 4 bases removed from V and 3 bases from J, the gap between germline ends came to 19 bases. The CDR3 has 16 residues. The CDR3, as DNA: TGTGCCAGCAGCCTCACCCAACAGGGTTTTAAAGAGACCCAGTACTTC. Protein: CASSLTQQGFKETQYF.

This clone appeared once. CDR3 nucleotide sequence: TGTGCCTGGAGGGGCTCAGGGCTAGCGGGGGGGGACCAAGAGACCCAGTACTTC. It translates to CAWRGSGLAGGDQETQYF. The chain has TRBV30 and TRBJ2-5; 12 bases agree with TRBD2. In germline, CDR1 is GTSNPN, CDR2 SVGIG (reference sequence). J was trimmed by 0 bases and V by 3 bases; bases with no gene match: 11. CDR3 length equals 18 residues.

The J gene is TRBJ1-1, the V gene TRBV29-1, with D possibly TRBD1 on 5 matching bases. The V gene's germline CDR1 is SQVTM and CDR2 ANQGSEA. This CDR3 region has 13 residues. V was pared by 2 bases and J by 0 bases, with 7 bases between. The CDR3 nucleotides read TGCAGCGTTGAACACAGGATGAACACTGAAGCTTTCTTT. Its protein product is CSVEHRMNTEAFF. Complete variable domain (other parts from reference TRBV29-1 and TRBJ1-1): SAVISQKPSRDICQRGTSLTIQCQVDSQVTMMFWYRQQPGQSLTLIATANQGSEATYESGFVIDKFPISRPNLTFSTLTVSNMSPEDSSIYLCSVEHRMNTEAFFGQGTRLTVV.

The CDR3 sequence is CASSDETGVGETQYF. CDR3 bases: TGTGCCAGCAGCGACGAGACAGGGGTGGGAGAGACCCAGTACTTC. The chain uses TRBV9 and TRBJ2-5, with 8 bases identical to TRBD1. The CDR3 loop spans 15 amino acids. Germline V lookup: CDR1 SGDLS, CDR2 YYNGEE. V shed 3 bases and J 4 bases; nucleotides not matched to a gene: 8.

In DNA, the CDR3 is TGTGCCAGCAGCTCCAGTAGACAGGGGTTAATCTATGGCTACACCTTC. The encoded protein is CASSSSRQGLIYGYTF. The rearrangement uses TRBV7-6 and TRBJ1-2, with 8 bases matching TRBD1. The trim removed 4 bases at V and 4 bases at J, leaving 11 bases unmatched. Germline values: CDR1 SGHVS, CDR2 FNYEAQ. The CDR3 totals 16 residues.

In its sample, this clone was seen once. This chain connects TRBV19 to TRBJ1-1, with 9 bases fitting TRBD1. V was clipped by 2 bases and J by 3 bases; unmatched bases: 16. The germline V gene has CDR1 LNHDA and CDR2 SQIVND (reference sequence). The length of the CDR3 is 19 residues. The CDR3 is CASSISPGQGRSYDTEAFF. The CDR3 DNA reads TGTGCCAGTAGTATATCACCGGGACAGGGAAGATCTTATGACACTGAAGCTTTCTTT.

The table lists this clone with a count of one. The chain carries TRBV5-8 and TRBJ2-1; 11 bases are shared with TRBD1. This CDR3 has 14 residues. J lost 4 bases, V lost 7 bases, and 4 bases had no gene match. Germline V gene lookup returns CDR1 SGHTS and CDR2 YDEGEE. CDR3 in DNA: TGTGCCAGCGGGGACAGGGGGATTTACAATGAGCAGTTCTTC. Translating it yields CASGDRGIYNEQFF.

V and J are TRBV5-1 and TRBJ2-4; a weak D match, TRBD2 (5 bases). Looked up from germline, CDR1 is SGHRS and CDR2 is YFSETQ. Trimming took 0 bases from V and 3 from J, leaving 7 bases between them. This CDR3 contains 14 residues. In nucleotides, the CDR3 is TGCGCCAGCAGCTTGGACGGGGACAAAAACATTCAGTACTTC. Protein sequence: CASSLDGDKNIQYF.

The J gene is TRBJ2-2, the V gene TRBV27; 11 bases are shared with TRBD1. V shed 8 bases, J shed 7 bases, and the junction held 3 bases outside the gene matches. Germline values: CDR1 MNHEY, CDR2 SMNVEV (reference sequence). CDR3 length: 13 residues. The CDR3 region has the DNA TGTGCCAGCGGGGACAGGGGGGACGGGGAGCTGTTTTTT. Translation gives CASGDRGDGELFF.

CDR3 sequence reads: CATSAFFVGDQETQYF. DNA of the CDR3: TGTGCCACCAGCGCCTTTTTTGTAGGGGACCAAGAGACCCAGTACTTC. The chain employs TRBV15 and TRBJ2-5; perhaps TRBD1 as D (5 bases). Germline CDR1 is LNHNV and CDR2 is YYDKDF (reference sequence). The V end lost 5 bases, the J end lost 0 bases, and 16 bases lay between the germline ends. CDR3 length equals 16 residues. Full variable domain (missing parts from reference TRBV15 and TRBJ2-5): DAMVIQNPRYQVTQFGKPVTLSCSQTLNHNVMYWYQQKSSQAPKLLFHYYDKDFNNEADTPDNFQSRRPNTSFCFLDIRSPGLGDTAMYLCATSAFFVGDQETQYFGPGTRLLVL.

V usage is TRBV7-9 and J usage is TRBJ1-1; D is unresolved. The V gene's germline CDR1 is SEHNR and CDR2 FQNEAQ (reference sequence). There are 15 residues in the CDR3. V shed 1 base and J shed 2 bases, with 11 bases lying between them. CDR3 loop: CASSLERRRNTEAFF. The CDR3 DNA reads TGTGCCAGCAGCTTAGAACGTCGGAGAAACACTGAAGCTTTCTTT.

The CDR3 DNA is TGTGCCAGCAGTGTCGGGGACAGGGTTAACGAGCAGTACTTC. Protein product: CASSVGDRVNEQYF. The chain couples TRBV6-4 to TRBJ2-7; TRBD1 matches at 9 bases. After removal of 4 bases from V and 5 bases from J, the junction contained 6 bases not matched to a gene. The CDR3 loop spans 14 amino acids. Germline CDR1 and CDR2: MRHNA and SNTAGT.

The chain carries TRBV5-5 and TRBJ2-7; no reliable D call. V was shortened by 4 bases and J by 2 bases, with 10 bases between the two germline ends. Per the germline V gene, CDR1 is SGHKS and CDR2 is YYEKEE (reference sequence). This CDR3 has 13 residues. CDR3 residues: CASSPLAAYEQYF. CDR3 DNA: TGTGCCAGCAGCCCCCTGGCCGCCTACGAGCAGTACTTC. Supplemented by reference TRBV5-5 and TRBJ2-7, the full variable domain reads DAGVTQSPTHLIKTRGQQVTLRCSPISGHKSVSWYQQVLGQGPQFIFQYYEKEERGRGNFPDRFSARQFPNYSSELNVNALLLGDSALYLCASSPLAAYEQYFGPGTRLTVT.

The chain carries TRBV30 and TRBJ2-5; 7 positions match TRBD2. Germline V gives CDR1 GTSNPN, CDR2 SVGIG (reference sequence). The CDR3 sequence is 14 residues long. V trimming: 1 base; J trimming: 0 bases; junction bases outside the gene matches: 2. This CDR3 reads CAWSDRGDQETQYF. CDR3 DNA sequence: TGTGCCTGGAGTGATCGGGGGGACCAAGAGACCCAGTACTTC.

Of note for this clone: A junction end diverges from the germline sequence, so it may reflect a read error. This chain links TRBV5-6 with TRBJ1-5, with D possibly being TRBD1 (6 bases). In germline, CDR1 is SGHDT, CDR2 YYEEEE. The CDR3 runs 15 residues. The CDR3 region has the DNA TGTGCCAGCAGCTTAAGGTCTGGGGGCAAACAGCCCCAGCATTTT. Residues: CASSLRSGGKQPQHF.

This clone was seen a few times. V usage is TRBV4-3 and J usage is TRBJ2-6; no firm D call. The CDR3 covers 16 residues. Germline V gives CDR1 LGHNA, CDR2 YSLEER. V was cut by 0 bases and J by 3 bases, with 9 bases left in between. CDR3 coding DNA: TGCGCCAGCAGCCAAGAAAAGAGAGGTGGGGCCAACGTCCTGACTTTC. This sequence encodes CASSQEKRGGANVLTF.

The chain combines TRBV6-8 with TRBJ2-1; TRBD2 matches 8 bases. The CDR3 spans 15 residues. Germline V CDR1 and CDR2: MNHGY, SAAAGT. The V segment lost 5 bases and the J segment 6 bases; nucleotides outside the gene matches: 9. CDR3 sequence: CASSAGLAGLNEQFF. CDR3 nucleotide sequence: TGTGCCAGCAGTGCCGGCCTAGCGGGCCTCAATGAGCAGTTCTTC.

The V call is TRBV6-1, the J call TRBJ1-6; D is perhaps TRBD1 (6 bases). Trimming took 2 bases from V and 6 from J, leaving 23 bases between them. Germline-derived CDR1 and CDR2 are MNHNS and SASEGT. The CDR3 consists of 19 residues. The CDR3 spells CASSESDRPASNPNSPLHF. In DNA form, the CDR3 reads TGTGCCAGCAGTGAAAGTGACAGGCCCGCTTCCAATCCTAATTCACCCCTCCACTTT.